This T cell receptor beta chain derives from a study of blood T cell repertoires in COVID-19. Overall study: There were acute and convalescent COVID-19 samples, and they came from the United States, Italy and Spain.

In the original analysis: Using reference gene primer amplification, nucleated cell counts were estimated. Repertoires were generated with immunoSEQ multiplex PCR, while TCRdb's copy carries only in-frame clones and drops some. The V and J calls and clone size were taken over from that table, and D and trimming were inferred from the DNA. The repertoire holds over 90,000 clones, with about 90% as singletons. This CDR3 comprises 13 residues. In germline, CDR1 is MNHEY, CDR2 SMNVEV (reference sequence). V shed 2 bases and J shed 5 bases, with 9 bases lying between them. The sample was peripheral blood. The source of this sequence is a man between 50 and 59 years old with active COVID-19. This chain links TRBV27 with TRBJ2-5, with D possibly matching TRBD2 (6 bases). CDR3 amino acids: CASSLLRGETQYF. For the CDR3, the DNA is TGTGCCAGCAGTTTACTCCGGGGGGAGACCCAGTACTTC.